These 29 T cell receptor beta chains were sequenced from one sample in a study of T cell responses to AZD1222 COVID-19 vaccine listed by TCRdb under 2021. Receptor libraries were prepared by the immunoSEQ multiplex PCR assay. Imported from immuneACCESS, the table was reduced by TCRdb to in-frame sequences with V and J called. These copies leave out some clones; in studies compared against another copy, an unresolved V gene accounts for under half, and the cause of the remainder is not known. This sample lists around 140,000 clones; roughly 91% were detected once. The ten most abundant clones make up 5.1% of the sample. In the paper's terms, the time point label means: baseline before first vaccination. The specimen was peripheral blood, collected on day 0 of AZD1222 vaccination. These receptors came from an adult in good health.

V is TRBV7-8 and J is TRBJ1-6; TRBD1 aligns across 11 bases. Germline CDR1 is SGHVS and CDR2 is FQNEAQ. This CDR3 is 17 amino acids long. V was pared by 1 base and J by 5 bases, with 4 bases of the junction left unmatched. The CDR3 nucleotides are TGTGCCAGCAGCTTAGGGCCGGGACAGGGGGATAATTCACCCCTCCACTTT. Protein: CASSLGPGQGDNSPLHF. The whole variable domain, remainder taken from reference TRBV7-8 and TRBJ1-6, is GAGVSQSPRYKVAKRGQDVALRCDPISGHVSLFWYQQALGQGPEFLTYFQNEAQLDKSGLPSDRFFAERPEGSVSTLKIQRTQQEDSAVYLCASSLGPGQGDNSPLHFGNGTRLTVT.

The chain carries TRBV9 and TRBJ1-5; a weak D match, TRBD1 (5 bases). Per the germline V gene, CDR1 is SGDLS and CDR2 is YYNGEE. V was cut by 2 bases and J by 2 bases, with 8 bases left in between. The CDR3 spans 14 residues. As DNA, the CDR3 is TGTGCCAGCAGCGTGGGGGTCGGCAATCAGCCCCAGCATTTT. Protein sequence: CASSVGVGNQPQHF.

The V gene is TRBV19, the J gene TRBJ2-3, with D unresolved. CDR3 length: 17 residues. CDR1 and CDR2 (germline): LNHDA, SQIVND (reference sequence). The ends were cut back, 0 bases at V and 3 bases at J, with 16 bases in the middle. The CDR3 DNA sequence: TGTGCCAGTAGTATAGACTTTCGGGCCCGTGGGACAGATACGCAGTATTTT. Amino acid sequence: CASSIDFRARGTDTQYF.

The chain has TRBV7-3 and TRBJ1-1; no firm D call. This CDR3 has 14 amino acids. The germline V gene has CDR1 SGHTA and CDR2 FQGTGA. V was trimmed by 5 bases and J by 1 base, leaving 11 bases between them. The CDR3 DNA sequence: TGTGCCAGCAGCCAGACCAGTTCGAACACTGAAGCTTTCTTT. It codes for CASSQTSSNTEAFF. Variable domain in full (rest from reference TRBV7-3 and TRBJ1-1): GAGVSQTPSNKVTEKGKYVELRCDPISGHTALYWYRQSLGQGPEFLIYFQGTGAADDSGLPNDRFFAVRPEGSVSTLKIQRTERGDSAVYLCASSQTSSNTEAFFGQGTRLTVV.

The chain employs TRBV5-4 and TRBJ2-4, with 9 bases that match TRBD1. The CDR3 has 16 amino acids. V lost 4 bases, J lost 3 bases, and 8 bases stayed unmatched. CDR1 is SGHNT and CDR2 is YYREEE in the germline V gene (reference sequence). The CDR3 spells CASSTGGARDKNIQYF. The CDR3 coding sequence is TGTGCCAGCAGCACAGGGGGCGCAAGGGACAAAAACATTCAGTACTTC.

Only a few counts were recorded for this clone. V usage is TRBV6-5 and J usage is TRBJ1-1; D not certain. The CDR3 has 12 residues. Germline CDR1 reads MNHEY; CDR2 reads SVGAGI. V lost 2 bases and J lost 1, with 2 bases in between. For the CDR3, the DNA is TGTGCCAGCAGTTACGCGAACACTGAAGCTTTCTTT. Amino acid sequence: CASSYANTEAFF.

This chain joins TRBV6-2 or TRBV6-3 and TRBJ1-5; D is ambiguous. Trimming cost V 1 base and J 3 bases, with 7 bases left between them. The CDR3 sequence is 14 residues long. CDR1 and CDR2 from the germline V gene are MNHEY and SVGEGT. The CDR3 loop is CASSYWTDNQPQHF. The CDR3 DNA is TGTGCCAGCAGTTACTGGACGGACAATCAGCCCCAGCATTTT.

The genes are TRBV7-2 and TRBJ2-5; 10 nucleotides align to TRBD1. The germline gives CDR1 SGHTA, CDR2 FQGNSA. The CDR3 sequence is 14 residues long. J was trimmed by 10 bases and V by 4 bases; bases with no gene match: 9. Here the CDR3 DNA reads TGTGCCAGCAGCTGGGACAGGGGTTCCAGGATCCAGTACTTC. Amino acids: CASSWDRGSRIQYF.

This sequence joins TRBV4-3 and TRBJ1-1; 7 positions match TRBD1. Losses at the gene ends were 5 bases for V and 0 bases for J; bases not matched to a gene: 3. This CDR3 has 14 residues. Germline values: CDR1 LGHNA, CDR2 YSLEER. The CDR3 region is CASSVGQLNTEAFF. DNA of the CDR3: TGCGCCAGCAGCGTGGGACAGTTGAACACTGAAGCTTTCTTT.

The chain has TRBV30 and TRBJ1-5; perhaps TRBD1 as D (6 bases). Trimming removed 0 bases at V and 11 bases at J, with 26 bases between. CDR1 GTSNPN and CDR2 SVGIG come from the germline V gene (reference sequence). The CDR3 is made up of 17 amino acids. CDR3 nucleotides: TGTGCCTGGAGTGTAAGTTGGGAACAGGGAATTGCCAGGACCCAGCATTTT. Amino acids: CAWSVSWEQGIARTQHF.

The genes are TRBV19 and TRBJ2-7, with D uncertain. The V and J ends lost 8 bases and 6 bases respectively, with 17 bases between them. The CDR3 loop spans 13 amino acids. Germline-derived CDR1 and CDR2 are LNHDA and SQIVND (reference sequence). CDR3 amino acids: CASGLQVGSEQYF. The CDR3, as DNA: TGTGCCAGTGGGCTTCAAGTTGGAAGCGAGCAGTACTTC.

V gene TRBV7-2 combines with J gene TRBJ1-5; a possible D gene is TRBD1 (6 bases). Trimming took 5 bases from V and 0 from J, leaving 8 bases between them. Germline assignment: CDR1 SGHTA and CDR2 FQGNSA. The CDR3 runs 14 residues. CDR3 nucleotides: TGTGCCAGCAGCCAGGGGCATAGCAATCAGCCCCAGCATTTT. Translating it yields CASSQGHSNQPQHF. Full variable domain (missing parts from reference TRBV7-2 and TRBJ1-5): GAGVSQSPSNKVTEKGKDVELRCDPISGHTALYWYRQSLGQGLEFLIYFQGNSAPDKSGLPSDRFSAERTGGSVSTLTIQRTQQEDSAVYLCASSQGHSNQPQHFGDGTRLSIL.

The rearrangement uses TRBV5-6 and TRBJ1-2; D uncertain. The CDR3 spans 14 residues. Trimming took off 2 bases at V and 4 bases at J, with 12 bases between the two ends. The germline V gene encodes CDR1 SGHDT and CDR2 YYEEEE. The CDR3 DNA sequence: TGTGCCAGCAGCTTCTACGGCGCCAGCTATGGCTACACCTTC. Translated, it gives CASSFYGASYGYTF.

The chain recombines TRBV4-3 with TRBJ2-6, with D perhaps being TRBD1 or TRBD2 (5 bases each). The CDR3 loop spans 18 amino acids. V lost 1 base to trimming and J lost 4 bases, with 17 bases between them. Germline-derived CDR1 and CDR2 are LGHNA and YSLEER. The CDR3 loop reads CASSQASRWGSGANVLTF. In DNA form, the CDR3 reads TGCGCCAGCAGCCAAGCCTCCCGTTGGGGGTCCGGGGCCAACGTCCTGACTTTC.

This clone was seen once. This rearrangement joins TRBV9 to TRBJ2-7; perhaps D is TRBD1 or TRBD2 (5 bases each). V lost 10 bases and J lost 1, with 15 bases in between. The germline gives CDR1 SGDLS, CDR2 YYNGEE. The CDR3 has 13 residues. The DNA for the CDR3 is TGTGCCCAGCCCGGGGCGGCATCCTACGAGCAGTACTTC. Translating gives CAQPGAASYEQYF.

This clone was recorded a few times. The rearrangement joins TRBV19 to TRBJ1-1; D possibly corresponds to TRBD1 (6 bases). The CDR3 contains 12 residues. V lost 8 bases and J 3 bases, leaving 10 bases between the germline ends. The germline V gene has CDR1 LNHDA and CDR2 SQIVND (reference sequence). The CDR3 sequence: CASGQRDTEAFF. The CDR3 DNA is TGTGCCAGTGGACAGAGGGACACTGAAGCTTTCTTT.

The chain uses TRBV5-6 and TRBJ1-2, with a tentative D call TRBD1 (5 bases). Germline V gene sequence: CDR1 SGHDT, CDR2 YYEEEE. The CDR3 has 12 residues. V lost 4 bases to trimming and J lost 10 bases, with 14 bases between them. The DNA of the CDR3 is TGTGCCAGCAGCCTCACGGGACTCTTCTACACCTTC. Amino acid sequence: CASSLTGLFYTF.

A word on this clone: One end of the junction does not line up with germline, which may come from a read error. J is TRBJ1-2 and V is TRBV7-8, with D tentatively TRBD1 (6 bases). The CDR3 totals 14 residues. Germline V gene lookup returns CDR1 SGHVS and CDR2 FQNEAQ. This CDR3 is CASSLAQGYYGYTF. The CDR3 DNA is TGTGCCAGCAGCCTAGCCCAGGGGTATTATGGCTACACCTTC.

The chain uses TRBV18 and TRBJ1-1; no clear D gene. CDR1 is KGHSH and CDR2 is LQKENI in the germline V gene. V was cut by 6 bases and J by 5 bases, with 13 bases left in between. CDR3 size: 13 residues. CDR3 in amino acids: CASSLSGPTEAFF. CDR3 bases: TGTGCCAGCTCTCTTAGTGGACCGACTGAAGCTTTCTTT.

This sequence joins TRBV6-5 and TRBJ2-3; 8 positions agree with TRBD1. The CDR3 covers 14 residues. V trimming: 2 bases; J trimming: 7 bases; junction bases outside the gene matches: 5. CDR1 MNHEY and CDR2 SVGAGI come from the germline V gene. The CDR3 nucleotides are TGTGCCAGCAGTTACGCGACAGGGGCAAATACGCAGTATTTT. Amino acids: CASSYATGANTQYF.

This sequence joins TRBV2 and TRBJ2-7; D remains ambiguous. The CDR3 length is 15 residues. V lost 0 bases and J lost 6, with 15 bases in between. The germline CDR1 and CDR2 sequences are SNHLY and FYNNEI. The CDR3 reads CASSEAPQFLGEQYF. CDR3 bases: TGTGCCAGCAGTGAAGCGCCACAATTCCTCGGCGAGCAGTACTTC.

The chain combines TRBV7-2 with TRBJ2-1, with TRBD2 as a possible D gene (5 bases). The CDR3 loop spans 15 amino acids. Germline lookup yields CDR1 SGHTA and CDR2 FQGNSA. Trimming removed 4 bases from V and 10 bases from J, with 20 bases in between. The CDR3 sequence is CASSYPPLEAVEQFF. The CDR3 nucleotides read TGTGCCAGCAGCTACCCCCCGCTGGAGGCAGTAGAGCAGTTCTTC.

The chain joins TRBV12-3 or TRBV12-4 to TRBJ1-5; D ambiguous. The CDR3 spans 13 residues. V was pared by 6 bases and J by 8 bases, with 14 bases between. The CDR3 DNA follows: TGTGCCAGCAGCCCGGAAGCAACAGAGCCCCAGCATTTT. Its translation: CASSPEATEPQHF.

Here the CDR3 reads CASSPRGALGDTQYF. The DNA for the CDR3 is TGTGCCAGCAGCCCCCGGGGGGCGCTCGGAGATACGCAGTATTTT. The rearrangement links TRBV5-8 to TRBJ2-3; D might be TRBD2 (7 bases). Per germline, CDR1 SGHTS and CDR2 YDEGEE. The germline V and J ends were trimmed by 4 bases and 5 bases, with 17 bases remaining between them. The CDR3 spans 15 residues.

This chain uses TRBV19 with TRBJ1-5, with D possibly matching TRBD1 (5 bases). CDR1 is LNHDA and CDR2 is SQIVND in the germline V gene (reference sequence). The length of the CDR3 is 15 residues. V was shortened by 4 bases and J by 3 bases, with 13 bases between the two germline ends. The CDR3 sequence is CASSTLQGFNQPQHF. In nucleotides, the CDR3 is TGTGCCAGTAGTACACTCCAGGGCTTCAATCAGCCCCAGCATTTT.

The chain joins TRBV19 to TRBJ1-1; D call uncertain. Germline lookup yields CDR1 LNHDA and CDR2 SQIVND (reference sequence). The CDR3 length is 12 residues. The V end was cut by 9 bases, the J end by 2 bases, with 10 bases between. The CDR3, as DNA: TGTGCCAGCAAACTCCGTAACACTGAAGCTTTCTTT. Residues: CASKLRNTEAFF.

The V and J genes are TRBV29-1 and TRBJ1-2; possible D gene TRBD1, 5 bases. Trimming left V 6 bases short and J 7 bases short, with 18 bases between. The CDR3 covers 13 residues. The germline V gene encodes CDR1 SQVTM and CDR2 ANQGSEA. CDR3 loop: CSVDWVGGLGYTF. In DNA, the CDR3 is TGCAGCGTCGACTGGGTGGGGGGACTTGGCTACACCTTC. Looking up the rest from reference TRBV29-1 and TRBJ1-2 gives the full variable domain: SAVISQKPSRDICQRGTSLTIQCQVDSQVTMMFWYRQQPGQSLTLIATANQGSEATYESGFVIDKFPISRPNLTFSTLTVSNMSPEDSSIYLCSVDWVGGLGYTFGSGTRLTVV.

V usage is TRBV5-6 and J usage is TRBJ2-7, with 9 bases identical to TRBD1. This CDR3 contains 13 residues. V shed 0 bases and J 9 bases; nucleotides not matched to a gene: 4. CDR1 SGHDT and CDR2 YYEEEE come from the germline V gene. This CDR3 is CASSLATDRGQYF. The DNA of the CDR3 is TGTGCCAGCAGCTTGGCCACGGACAGGGGGCAGTACTTC. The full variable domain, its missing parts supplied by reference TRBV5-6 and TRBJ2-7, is DAGVTQSPTHLIKTRGQQVTLRCSPKSGHDTVSWYQQALGQGPQFIFQYYEEEERQRGNFPDRFSGHQFPNYSSELNVNALLLGDSALYLCASSLATDRGQYFGPGTRLTVT.

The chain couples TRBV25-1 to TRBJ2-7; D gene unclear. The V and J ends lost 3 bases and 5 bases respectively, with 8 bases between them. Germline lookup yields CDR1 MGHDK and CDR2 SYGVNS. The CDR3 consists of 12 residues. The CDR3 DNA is TGTGCCAGCAGTGATTGGGTCAACGAGCAGTACTTC. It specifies CASSDWVNEQYF.